A selection of T cell receptor beta chains follows, all from one sample in a study of PD-1 blockade in classical Hodgkin lymphoma. Clones were sequenced by immunoSEQ multiplex PCR, and TCRdb holds only the in-frame ones, with some missing. The top ten hold about 4% of the sample, which has tens of thousands of clones, roughly 90% seen once. The sequencing input was peripheral blood mononuclear cells (PBMCs). These TCRs come from a human donor with classical Hodgkin lymphoma. Each CDR3 is given with its conserved first and last residue. Each record gives: J gene, clone size, V gene, D gene, CDR3 protein, CDR3 DNA. The D gene is left open where the match is weak. The listing skips clone size in some rows; elsewhere it reads once, few, many or a size class.

TRBJ1-3,.,TRBV7-2,.,CASSVVPEAEGNTIYF,TGTGCCAGCAGCGTTGTTCCGGAGGCAGAGGGAAACACCATATATTTT
TRBJ1-2,.,TRBV5-1,.,CASSLQVSNYGYTF,TGCGCCAGCAGCTTGCAGGTATCTAACTATGGCTACACCTTC
TRBJ1-3,.,TRBV29-1,TRBD1,CSVGQGAVGNTIYF,TGCAGCGTGGGACAGGGGGCAGTTGGAAACACCATATATTTT
TRBJ2-1,.,TRBV6-1,TRBD2,CASGEGFSSYNEQFF,TGTGCCAGCGGGGAGGGCTTCAGCTCCTACAATGAGCAGTTCTTC
TRBJ2-5,.,TRBV7-3,TRBD2,CASSPSGLAGVETQYF,TGTGCCAGCAGCCCGTCCGGACTAGCGGGAGTAGAGACCCAGTACTTC
TRBJ2-1,few,TRBV5-1,.,CASSRSSSYNEQFF,TGCGCCAGCAGTAGAAGCAGCTCCTACAATGAGCAGTTCTTC
TRBJ2-7,.,TRBV4-3,TRBD2,CASSQDFSGRGEQYF,TGCGCCAGCAGCCAAGATTTTAGCGGGAGGGGAGAGCAGTACTTC
TRBJ2-1,.,TRBV5-1,.,CASSFPDRAHGGNEQFF,TGCGCCAGCAGCTTCCCCGACAGGGCCCACGGGGGCAATGAGCAGTTCTTC
TRBJ2-3,.,TRBV7-2,.,CASSFSGREDTQYF,TGTGCCAGCAGCTTTAGTGGGAGAGAAGATACGCAGTATTTT
TRBJ2-7,.,TRBV2,.,CASSDSYEQYF,TGTGCCAGCAGTGACTCCTACGAGCAGTACTTC
TRBJ2-7,.,TRBV19,.,CASSIKTGLPYEQYF,TGTGCCAGTAGTATCAAGACAGGACTCCCCTACGAGCAGTACTTC
TRBJ2-6,once,TRBV5-1,.,CASSFTRGGGSGANVLTF,TGCGCCAGCAGCTTCACCCGAGGGGGGGGCTCTGGGGCCAACGTCCTGACTTTC
TRBJ2-7,.,TRBV2,TRBD2,CASSDRAAGVGGEQYF,TGTGCCAGCAGTGATAGGGCTGCGGGAGTGGGAGGCGAGCAGTACTTC
TRBJ2-7,.,TRBV9,TRBD2,CASSPRELAATYEQYF,TGTGCCAGCAGCCCAAGGGAACTAGCGGCCACCTACGAGCAGTACTTC
TRBJ2-7,.,TRBV15,TRBD2,CATSRDLGGSREQYF,TGTGCCACCAGCAGAGATCTGGGCGGGAGTCGCGAGCAGTACTTC
TRBJ2-7,.,TRBV9,.,CASSPAGVKGEQYF,TGTGCCAGCAGCCCCGCCGGGGTGAAGGGCGAGCAGTACTTC
TRBJ2-1,.,TRBV7-2,.,CASSLGGHRGAGQFF,TGTGCCAGCAGCTTAGGAGGCCATAGGGGGGCAGGGCAGTTCTTC
TRBJ1-2,.,TRBV5-1,.,CASSLGWGTGYGYTF,TGCGCCAGCAGCTTGGGTTGGGGGACTGGCTATGGCTACACCTTC
TRBJ2-7,.,TRBV11-3,.,CASSWGPEREQYF,TGTGCCAGCTCGTGGGGCCCGGAGCGCGAGCAGTACTTC
TRBJ1-1,once,TRBV18,TRBD1,CASSPGTEGTEAFF,TGTGCCAGCTCACCCGGGACAGAGGGCACTGAAGCTTTCTTT
TRBJ1-5,.,TRBV6-5,.,CASSLDRNQPQHF,TGTGCCAGCAGCCTCGACCGCAATCAGCCCCAGCATTTT
TRBJ2-3,once,TRBV7-2,TRBD2,CASSHPRLAPDTQYF,TGTGCCAGCAGCCATCCCCGACTAGCCCCAGATACGCAGTATTTT
TRBJ2-5,.,TRBV28,TRBD1,CASSFQTGGGETQYF,TGTGCCAGCAGTTTTCAGACAGGGGGAGGGGAGACCCAGTACTTC
TRBJ2-2,.,TRBV5-8,.,CASSLGAANTGELFF,TGTGCCAGCAGCTTGGGGGCAGCGAACACCGGGGAGCTGTTTTTT
TRBJ2-5,once,TRBV18,.,CASSPPPLGETQYF,TGTGCCAGCTCACCACCCCCCCTCGGGGAGACCCAGTACTTC
TRBJ1-3,.,TRBV4-1,.,CASSPYSVGAGNTIYF,TGCGCCAGCAGCCCCTACTCGGTTGGTGCCGGAAACACCATATATTTT
TRBJ2-2,.,TRBV9,.,CASSKLTGELFF,TGTGCCAGCAGCAAACTTACCGGGGAGCTGTTTTTT
TRBJ1-2,.,TRBV28,.,CASRAGLQYGYTF,TGTGCCAGCAGGGCCGGCCTGCAGTATGGCTACACCTTC
TRBJ2-4,.,TRBV5-4,TRBD1,CASSPGTGGVNIQYF,TGTGCCAGCAGCCCCGGGACAGGGGGCGTAAACATTCAGTACTTC
TRBJ1-6,.,TRBV5-1,TRBD1,CASSWGTENSPLHF,TGCGCCAGCAGCTGGGGGACAGAAAACTCACCCCTCCACTTT
TRBJ2-7,.,TRBV28,.,CASSLDRYEQYF,TGTGCCAGCAGTTTAGACAGATACGAGCAGTACTTC
TRBJ2-7,.,TRBV10-1,TRBD1,CASSSDREEQYF,TGCGCCAGCAGTTCGGACAGGGAAGAGCAGTACTTC
TRBJ2-7,.,TRBV27,TRBD2,CASSSRLAGSYEQYF,TGTGCCAGCAGTTCCAGACTAGCGGGATCCTACGAGCAGTACTTC
TRBJ2-2,.,TRBV5-3,.,CAGLWGGRTNTGELFF,TGTGCCGGGTTGTGGGGTGGGCGAACGAACACCGGGGAGCTGTTTTTT
TRBJ2-6,once,TRBV5-1,.,CASSDSLTFSGANVLTF,TGCGCCAGCAGTGACAGTCTTACCTTCTCTGGGGCCAACGTCCTGACTTTC
TRBJ2-1,.,TRBV29-1,.,CSVILMAGPDYNEQFF,TGCAGCGTAATTTTGATGGCGGGACCGGACTACAATGAGCAGTTCTTC
TRBJ2-1,once,TRBV2,.,CASRLSGGVSEQFF,TGTGCCAGCAGACTGAGTGGAGGTGTCAGTGAGCAGTTCTTC
TRBJ1-5,.,TRBV27,.,CASSRTASNQPQHF,TGTGCCAGCAGTAGGACGGCTAGCAATCAGCCCCAGCATTTT
TRBJ2-6,.,TRBV28,.,CASSPGVTFSGANVLTF,TGTGCCAGCAGCCCAGGGGTTACCTTCTCTGGGGCCAACGTCCTGACTTTC
TRBJ2-1,.,TRBV7-6,TRBD2,CASSGTSGGVPSSYNEQFF,TGTGCCAGCAGCGGGACTAGCGGGGGCGTGCCGAGCTCCTACAATGAGCAGTTCTTC
TRBJ1-4,.,TRBV28,TRBD1,CASSATGTGNNEKLFF,TGTGCCAGCAGTGCGACGGGGACAGGGAATAATGAAAAACTGTTTTTT
TRBJ2-2,.,TRBV19,TRBD2,CATQRASGTNTGELFF,TGTGCCACCCAAAGGGCCAGCGGGACGAACACCGGGGAGCTGTTTTTT
TRBJ1-1,once,TRBV28,TRBD1,CASRTGGTEAFF,TGTGCCAGCAGGACAGGGGGGACTGAAGCTTTCTTT
TRBJ2-2,.,TRBV14,.,CASSQSFRQTSTGELFF,TGTGCCAGCAGTCAGTCGTTTCGGCAGACGAGCACCGGGGAGCTGTTTTTT
TRBJ1-1,once,TRBV27,.,CASSSALGGTEAFF,TGTGCCAGCAGTTCAGCCCTTGGGGGCACTGAAGCTTTCTTT
TRBJ2-3,.,TRBV5-1,.,CASSLGGSTDTQYF,TGCGCCAGCAGCTTGGGGGGAAGCACAGATACGCAGTATTTT
TRBJ1-2,.,TRBV18,.,CASSYSRDNYGYTF,TGTGCCAGCTCATACTCCAGGGATAACTATGGCTACACCTTC
TRBJ1-5,.,TRBV4-3,TRBD1,CASSRTGDSNQPQHF,TGCGCCAGCAGCCGAACAGGGGATAGCAATCAGCCCCAGCATTTT
TRBJ2-1,.,TRBV9,.,CASSPTAQRGHEQFF,TGTGCCAGCAGCCCCACGGCCCAGCGCGGCCATGAGCAGTTCTTC
TRBJ2-5,.,TRBV6-5,.,CASSYPAGRTQYF,TGTGCCAGCAGTTACCCAGCTGGAAGGACCCAGTACTTC
TRBJ2-1,.,TRBV5-1,.,CASSPGRDYNEQFF,TGCGCCAGCAGCCCAGGACGGGATTACAATGAGCAGTTCTTC
TRBJ1-3,.,TRBV6-5,TRBD1,CASSRDRGAGNTIYF,TGTGCCAGCAGCCGGGACAGGGGAGCTGGAAACACCATATATTTT
TRBJ2-7,.,TRBV19,TRBD1,CASRRAGTAYEQYF,TGTGCCAGCCGACGGGCAGGGACAGCCTACGAGCAGTACTTC